The 8 T cell receptor beta chains listed next were all sequenced from one sample in a study of shared clonotypes between healthy human individuals. TCRdb's table, derived via immunoSEQ multiplex PCR, lists solely in-frame clones and lacks some. Of about 1 million clones listed, about 75% are singletons. The sequencing input was memory CD4+ T cells sorted from blood. Subset in this sample: CD45RA-negative fraction. The receptors here all came from a man between 18 and 35 years old in good health.

The chain combines TRBV6-6 with TRBJ2-5; tentatively, D is TRBD1 (6 bases). The ends were cut back, 2 bases at V and 4 bases at J, with 17 bases in the middle. Per germline, CDR1 MNHNY and CDR2 SVGAGI (reference sequence). The CDR3 spans 16 residues. The CDR3 coding sequence is TGTGCCAGCAGTTACGGTGGGGGCAGGGCAGGAGAGACCCAGTACTTC. This codes for CASSYGGGRAGETQYF.

This clone came up once. This chain connects TRBV6-5 to TRBJ2-3; 7 bases map to TRBD1. The CDR3 has 14 residues. V lost 4 bases and J lost 5; bases outside the gene matches: 6. Germline loops: CDR1 MNHEY, CDR2 SVGAGI. Here the CDR3 DNA reads TGTGCCAGCAGTTCCCGACAGGGACGAGATACGCAGTATTTT. Amino acids: CASSSRQGRDTQYF.

J is TRBJ1-2 and V is TRBV7-2; D unclear. Germline V gene lookup returns CDR1 SGHTA and CDR2 FQGNSA. The CDR3 sequence is 15 residues long. V shed 1 base and J shed 2 bases, with 11 bases lying between them. CDR3 in DNA: TGTGCCAGCAGCTTAGGAGGAGTGCTAAACTATGGCTACACCTTC. Encoded protein: CASSLGGVLNYGYTF.

The chain has TRBV6-6 and TRBJ1-6; D perhaps matches TRBD1 (5 bases). Germline V CDR1 and CDR2: MNHNY, SVGAGI (reference sequence). V gave up 6 bases and J gave up 7 bases, with 13 bases separating them. This CDR3 comprises 14 residues. The CDR3 loop reads CASRLQEGNSPLHF. The CDR3 DNA follows: TGTGCCAGCAGGCTCCAAGAGGGGAATTCACCCCTCCACTTT.

The chain combines TRBV18 with TRBJ2-3; unclear D gene. In germline, CDR1 is KGHSH, CDR2 LQKENI. The ends were cut back, 0 bases at V and 4 bases at J, with 8 bases in the middle. The CDR3 totals 14 residues. In nucleotides, the CDR3 is TGTGCCAGCTCACCACCAGGCTTGGCAGATACGCAGTATTTT. As protein: CASSPPGLADTQYF.

This chain joins TRBV30 and TRBJ2-1; TRBD2 matches 7 bases. J lost 6 bases, V lost 3 bases, and 8 bases had no gene match. The CDR3 is made up of 14 amino acids. Germline-derived CDR1 and CDR2 are GTSNPN and SVGIG (reference sequence). The CDR3 sequence: CAWRRGGRANEQFF. In DNA form, the CDR3 reads TGTGCCTGGAGGCGGGGAGGGAGGGCCAATGAGCAGTTCTTC.

The CDR3 loop reads CASSPWDSGANVLTF. The CDR3 DNA sequence: TGTGCCAGCAGTCCCTGGGACTCTGGGGCCAACGTCCTGACTTTC. The V and J genes are TRBV6-5 and TRBJ2-6; no clear D gene. This CDR3 region has 15 residues. Germline lookup yields CDR1 MNHEY and CDR2 SVGAGI. With 5 bases removed from V and 0 bases from J, the gap between germline ends came to 8 bases.

The chain recombines TRBV18 with TRBJ2-2; no firm D call. Germline CDR1 and CDR2: KGHSH and LQKENI. V lost 0 bases, J lost 2 bases, and 7 bases lay in between. The CDR3 totals 15 residues. The CDR3 DNA reads TGTGCCAGCTCACCACCGTATAGTAACACCGGGGAGCTGTTTTTT. This translates into CASSPPYSNTGELFF.